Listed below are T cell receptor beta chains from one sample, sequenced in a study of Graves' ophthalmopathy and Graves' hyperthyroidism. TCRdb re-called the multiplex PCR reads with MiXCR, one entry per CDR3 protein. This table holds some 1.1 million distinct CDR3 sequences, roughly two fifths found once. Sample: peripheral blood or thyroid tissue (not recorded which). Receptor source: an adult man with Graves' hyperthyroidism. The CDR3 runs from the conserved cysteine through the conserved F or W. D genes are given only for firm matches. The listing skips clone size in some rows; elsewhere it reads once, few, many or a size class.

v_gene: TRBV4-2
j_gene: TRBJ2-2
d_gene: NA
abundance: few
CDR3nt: TGTGCCAGCCGAACTAGTCTGAACACCGGGGAGCTGTTTTTT
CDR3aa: CASRTSLNTGELFF

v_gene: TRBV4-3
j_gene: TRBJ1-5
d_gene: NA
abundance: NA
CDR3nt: TGCGCCAGCAGCCAAGAACTAACAGGGAATCAGCCCCAGCATTTT
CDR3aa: CASSQELTGNQPQHF

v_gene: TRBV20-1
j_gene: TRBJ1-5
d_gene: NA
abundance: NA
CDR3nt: TGCAGTGCTAGAGCTCGAGGCAGGGTAAACAATCAGCCCCAGCATTTT
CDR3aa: CSARARGRVNNQPQHF

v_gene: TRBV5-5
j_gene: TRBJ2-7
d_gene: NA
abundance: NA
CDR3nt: TGTGCCAGCAGCCAAGTGGCTTCCTACTACGAGCAGTACTTC
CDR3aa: CASSQVASYYEQYF

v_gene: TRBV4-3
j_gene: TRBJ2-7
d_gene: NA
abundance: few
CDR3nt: TGCGCCAGCAGCCAAGAATCCGGTCCGGGAAGCTCCTACGAGCAGTACTTC
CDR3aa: CASSQESGPGSSYEQYF

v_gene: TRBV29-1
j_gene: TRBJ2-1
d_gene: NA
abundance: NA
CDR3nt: TGCAGCGTTGAACCAACAGGGAAATACAATGAGCAGTTCTTC
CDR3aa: CSVEPTGKYNEQFF

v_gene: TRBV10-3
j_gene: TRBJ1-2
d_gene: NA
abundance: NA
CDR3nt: TGTGCCCCGGGACGCGCTCGGGATGGCTACACCTTC
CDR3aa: CAPGRARDGYTF

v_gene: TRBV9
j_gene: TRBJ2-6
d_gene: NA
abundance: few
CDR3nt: TGTGCCAGCAGCGTAGGAGCGGGGGCCAACGTCCTGACTTTC
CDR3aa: CASSVGAGANVLTF

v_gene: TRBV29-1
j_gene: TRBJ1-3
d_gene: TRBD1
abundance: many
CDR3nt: TGCAGCGTTGAATTTGGTGACAGGGGCGGAAACACCATATATTTT
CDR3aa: CSVEFGDRGGNTIYF

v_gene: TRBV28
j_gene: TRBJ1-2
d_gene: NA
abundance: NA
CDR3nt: TGTGCCAGCAGAGGGGGAGAGAGCTATGGCTACACCTTC
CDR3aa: CASRGGESYGYTF

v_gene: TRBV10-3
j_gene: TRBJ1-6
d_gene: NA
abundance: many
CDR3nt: TGTGCCAGCAAAGGAACGGCCTATAATTCACCCCTCCACTTT
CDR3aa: CASKGTAYNSPLHF

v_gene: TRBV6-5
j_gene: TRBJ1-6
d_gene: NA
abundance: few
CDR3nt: TGTGCCAGCAGTTCCGGGACCTATAGAACCCTCCACTTT
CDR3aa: CASSSGTYRTLHF

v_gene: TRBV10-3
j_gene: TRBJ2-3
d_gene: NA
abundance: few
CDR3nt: TGTGCCATCAGGGCGGAGGCCACAGATACGCAGTATTTT
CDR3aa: CAIRAEATDTQYF

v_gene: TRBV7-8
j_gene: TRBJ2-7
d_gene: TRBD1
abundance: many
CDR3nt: TGTGCCAGCAGCCTAGGAACCGGGACAGGGAACGAGCAGTACTTC
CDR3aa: CASSLGTGTGNEQYF

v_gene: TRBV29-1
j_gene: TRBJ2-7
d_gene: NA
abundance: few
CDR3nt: TGCAGCGTTGGAGGGTCTGCCTACGAGCAGTACTTC
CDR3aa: CSVGGSAYEQYF

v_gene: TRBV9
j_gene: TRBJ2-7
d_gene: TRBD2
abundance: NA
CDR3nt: TGTGCCAGCAGCACAGACCCCAGCGGGGAGACCTCCGAGCAGTACTTC
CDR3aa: CASSTDPSGETSEQYF

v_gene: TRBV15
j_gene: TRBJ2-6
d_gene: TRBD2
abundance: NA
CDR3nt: TGTGCCACCAGCAAGACTAGCGGGGGGGCCAACGTCCTGACTTTC
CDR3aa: CATSKTSGGANVLTF

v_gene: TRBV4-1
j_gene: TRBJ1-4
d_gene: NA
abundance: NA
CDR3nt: TGCGCCAGCAGCCTCGGTTCTGGGGGGCGGAATGAAAAACTGTTTTTT
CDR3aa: CASSLGSGGRNEKLFF

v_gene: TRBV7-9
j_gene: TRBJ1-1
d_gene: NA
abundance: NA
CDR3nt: TGTGCCAGCAGTTACCCCACCGGGACTACTGAAGCTTTCTTT
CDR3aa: CASSYPTGTTEAFF

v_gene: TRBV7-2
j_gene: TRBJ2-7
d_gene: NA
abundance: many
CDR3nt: TGTGCCAGCAGCCCCGTAGGTTCCCCCTACGAGCAGTACTTC
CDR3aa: CASSPVGSPYEQYF

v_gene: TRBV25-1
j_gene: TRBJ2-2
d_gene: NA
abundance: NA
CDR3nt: TGTGCCAGCAGTTATGGCGGGGTGAACACCGGGGAGCTGTTTTTT
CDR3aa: CASSYGGVNTGELFF

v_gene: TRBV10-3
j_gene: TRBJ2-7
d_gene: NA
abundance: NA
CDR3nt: TGTGCCATCAGTTACCGGGGAAGGGAAGGCGAGCAGTACTTC
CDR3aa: CAISYRGREGEQYF

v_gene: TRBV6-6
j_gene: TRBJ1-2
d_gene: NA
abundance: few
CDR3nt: TGTGCCAGCAGTTCCTTAGGACCGTCGGGCTACACCTTC
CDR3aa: CASSSLGPSGYTF

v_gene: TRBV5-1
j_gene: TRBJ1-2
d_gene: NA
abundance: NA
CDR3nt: TGCGCCAGCAGACCCGACAGTCCTCGGGGCTACACCTTC
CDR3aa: CASRPDSPRGYTF

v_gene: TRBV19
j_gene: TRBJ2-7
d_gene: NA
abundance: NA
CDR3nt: TGTGCCAGTAGTATAGGACAGAACTGCGAGCAGTACTTC
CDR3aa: CASSIGQNCEQYF

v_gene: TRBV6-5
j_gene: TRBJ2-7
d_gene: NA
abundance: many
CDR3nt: TGTGCCAGCAGTTACTCAGAGTCCTACGAGCAGTACTTC
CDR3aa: CASSYSESYEQYF

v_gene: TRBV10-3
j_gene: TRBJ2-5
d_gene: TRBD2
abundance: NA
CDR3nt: TGTGCCAGCCGCGGGGCCGGGACTAGCGGGAGAGCGGAGACCCAGTACTTC
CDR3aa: CASRGAGTSGRAETQYF

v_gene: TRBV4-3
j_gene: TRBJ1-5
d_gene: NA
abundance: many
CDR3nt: TGCGCCAGCGCTCCTGGGGTGGGTGTTCAGCCCCAGCATTTT
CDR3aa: CASAPGVGVQPQHF

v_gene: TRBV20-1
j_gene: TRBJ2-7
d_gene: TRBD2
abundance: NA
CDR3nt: TGCAGTGCTAGAGGGCTAGCGGGAGGTTTGTACGAGCAGTACTTC
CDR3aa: CSARGLAGGLYEQYF